Listed below are T cell receptor beta chains from one sample, sequenced in a study of Tregs in tolerant kidney transplant recipients. Profiled with immunoSEQ multiplex PCR; TCRdb holds only in-frame clones, not every one. The sample includes approximately 260,000 clones, around 82% seen only once; the top ten take over 0.5%. Sequencing used CD4+ T cells from blood. The receptors were gathered from a human donor in good health. Both conserved end residues are part of each CDR3. The order of the fields is V gene, D gene, clone size, J gene, CDR3 DNA, CDR3 protein. D genes are given only for firm matches. Clone size, where shown, is once, few, many, or a class for clones that have expanded.

TRBV18,NA,NA,TRBJ1-3,TGTGCCAGCTCACCTTCGGGGACAATTGGAAACACCATATATTTT,CASSPSGTIGNTIYF
TRBV19,NA,few,TRBJ1-2,TGTGCCAGTAGTACTAGGTCCCTTCCTAACTATGGCTACACCTTC,CASSTRSLPNYGYTF
TRBV18,NA,NA,TRBJ2-7,TGTGCCAGCTCACCGGAGGGCTACGAGCAGTACTTC,CASSPEGYEQYF
TRBV6-6,NA,NA,TRBJ1-4,TGTGCCAGCGGTCGGGATTTTGAAAAACTGTTTTTT,CASGRDFEKLFF
TRBV30,NA,NA,TRBJ2-7,TGTGCCTGGAGTGTGGGACTGCCCTCCTACGAGCAGTACTTC,CAWSVGLPSYEQYF
TRBV5-1,TRBD1,NA,TRBJ2-5,TGCGCCAGCAGCTCTAGACAGGGGGCATTTGAGACCCAGTACTTC,CASSSRQGAFETQYF
TRBV2,NA,NA,TRBJ1-5,TGTGCCAGCAGTGGGGATAGCAATCAGCCCCAGCATTTT,CASSGDSNQPQHF
TRBV18,NA,NA,TRBJ2-5,TGTGCCAGCTCCCCGACGTGGGGCGGGGAGACCCAGTACTTC,CASSPTWGGETQYF
TRBV6-1,NA,NA,TRBJ1-6,TGTGCCAGCAGCGCCTCGACAGCAAATAATTCACCCCTCCACTTT,CASSASTANNSPLHF
TRBV4-1,TRBD1,few,TRBJ1-3,TGCGCCAGCAGCCAGATAGGACAGGATGCTGGAAACACCATATATTTT,CASSQIGQDAGNTIYF
TRBV27,TRBD1,NA,TRBJ1-2,TGTGCCAGCAGGAGTCGCGGGACAGGAATCCCGCGCTATGGCTACACCTTC,CASRSRGTGIPRYGYTF
TRBV5-5,NA,once,TRBJ2-7,TGTGCCAGCAGCTCCTCCGGGGTCGGGTACGAGCAGTACTTC,CASSSSGVGYEQYF
TRBV4-2,TRBD1,NA,TRBJ2-4,TGTGCCAGCAGCCAAGCCCCGGGACAGGGTAAAAACATTCAGTACTTC,CASSQAPGQGKNIQYF
TRBV27,TRBD1,few,TRBJ2-7,TGTGCCAGCAGTCCCTGGTCAGGGGGAGCCTACGAGCAGTACTTC,CASSPWSGGAYEQYF
TRBV30,NA,NA,TRBJ1-3,TGTGCCTGGAGTGAAGGTACGACACTCTACTCTGGAAACACCATATATTTT,CAWSEGTTLYSGNTIYF
TRBV30,TRBD2,NA,TRBJ2-3,TGTGCCTGGAGACTAGCGGGGCCCTACTCCTACACAGATACGCAGTATTTT,CAWRLAGPYSYTDTQYF
TRBV2,TRBD1,NA,TRBJ1-4,TGTGCCAGTCGACAGGGGTCTAATGAAAAACTGTTTTTT,CASRQGSNEKLFF
TRBV14,NA,NA,TRBJ2-1,TGTGCCAGCAGCCCCAAGCCAGGGAGCTCCTACAATGAGCAGTTCTTC,CASSPKPGSSYNEQFF
TRBV12-5,NA,once,TRBJ1-6,TGTGCTAGTGGTTTGAGCATGGGCTCCTATAATTCACCCCTCCACTTT,CASGLSMGSYNSPLHF
TRBV12-5,TRBD1,NA,TRBJ1-5,TGTGCTAGTGGTTTGGGACAGGGGGCAGGCAATCAGCCCCAGCATTTT,CASGLGQGAGNQPQHF
TRBV30,NA,NA,TRBJ2-4,TGTGCCTTTGAACTGATAACCAAAAACATTCAGTACTTC,CAFELITKNIQYF
TRBV7-9,NA,once,TRBJ2-7,TGTGCCAGCAGCTCCGGTACGGGAGTGTACGAGCAGTACTTC,CASSSGTGVYEQYF
TRBV29-1,NA,NA,TRBJ1-1,TGCAGCGTCGGAAACAGGGAGAGAGCTTTCTTT,CSVGNRERAFF
TRBV6-1,NA,NA,TRBJ1-5,TGTGCCAGCAGGGTAGGGGGGACGCGGGTTCAGCCCCAGCATTTT,CASRVGGTRVQPQHF
TRBV10-3,NA,NA,TRBJ1-2,TGTGCCATCAGTGAGCAGACGGTCGCCCATGGCTACACCTTC,CAISEQTVAHGYTF
TRBV20-1,NA,NA,TRBJ1-1,TGCAGTGCTAGTCCGGGCACTGAAGCTTTCTTT,CSASPGTEAFF
TRBV5-1,NA,NA,TRBJ2-7,TGCGCCAGCAGCCCAACCTGGCAGGGTGGATCCTACGAGCAGTACTTC,CASSPTWQGGSYEQYF
TRBV11-2,NA,NA,TRBJ2-7,TGTGCCAGCAGCCCAGCAGACGAGCAGTACTTC,CASSPADEQYF
TRBV12-5,NA,NA,TRBJ2-2,TGTGCTAGTGGTCTGGGCACGAACACCGGGGAGCTGTTTTTT,CASGLGTNTGELFF
TRBV2,NA,NA,TRBJ2-3,TGTGCCAGCAGGCGGACGGGACGGGCGATCCGCACAGATACGCAGTATTTT,CASRRTGRAIRTDTQYF
TRBV6-1,NA,NA,TRBJ2-7,TGTGCCAGCAGTGAATCGGGGGTCGCCTACGAGCAGTACTTC,CASSESGVAYEQYF
TRBV5-6,TRBD2,NA,TRBJ2-3,TGTGCCAGCAGCAGTGAGCGGGGGGGCGGCACAGATACGCAGTATTTT,CASSSERGGGTDTQYF
TRBV19,NA,NA,TRBJ1-3,TGTGCCAGTAGTATTGGGAAAGGGGGCACCATATATTTT,CASSIGKGGTIYF
TRBV7-9,TRBD1,NA,TRBJ1-4,TGTGCCAGCAGCTTGGGCCACAGGGGGCGCGGCCCTAATGAAAAACTGTTTTTT,CASSLGHRGRGPNEKLFF
TRBV11-2,NA,NA,TRBJ2-7,TGTGCCAGCAGCTTAGCAGGGGGCGCAAGCGGGGGAACCTACGAGCAGTACTTC,CASSLAGGASGGTYEQYF
TRBV6-5,TRBD1,NA,TRBJ1-1,TGTGCCAGCAGAGCCGGGACAGGGAACACTGAAGCTTTCTTT,CASRAGTGNTEAFF
TRBV29-1,NA,once,TRBJ2-1,TGCAGCGCCGGGTCAGGAAATGAGCAGTTCTTC,CSAGSGNEQFF
TRBV7-8,NA,NA,TRBJ1-1,TGTGCCAGCAGCTTTTCAGGGGCTACGAACACTGAAGCTTTCTTT,CASSFSGATNTEAFF
TRBV6-5,NA,few,TRBJ2-7,TGTGCCAGCAGTTACTCGAGCCAGGGGGGAGGCGAGCAGTACTTC,CASSYSSQGGGEQYF
TRBV7-9,NA,NA,TRBJ1-1,TGTGCCAGCAGCCCCTCTGGCGGCTTGAACACTGAAGCTTTCTTT,CASSPSGGLNTEAFF
TRBV14,NA,NA,TRBJ2-7,TGTGCCAGCAGCCAAGATCGCAACAGGGGGGGGTACGAGCAGTACTTC,CASSQDRNRGGYEQYF
TRBV18,TRBD2,NA,TRBJ2-7,TGTGCCAGCTCACCAGTTAGCGGGAACGAGCAGTACTTC,CASSPVSGNEQYF
TRBV6-5,TRBD2,NA,TRBJ2-5,TGTGCCAGTAGTTATCTAGCGGGGAGAGAGACCCAGTACTTC,CASSYLAGRETQYF
TRBV7-9,NA,NA,TRBJ1-2,TGTGCCAGCAGCTTGGGGAGCGGCTACACCTTC,CASSLGSGYTF
TRBV6-5,TRBD1,NA,TRBJ1-2,TGTGCCAGCAGACAGACAGGGGCGCATACCTATGGCTACACCTTC,CASRQTGAHTYGYTF
TRBV11-2,NA,NA,TRBJ1-2,TGTGCCAGCAGCACCTACAGGGTGGGCTGGGGTGGCTACACCTTC,CASSTYRVGWGGYTF
TRBV5-5,NA,NA,TRBJ1-1,TGTGCCAGCAGCTTCGACAGGACGGCGAACACTGAAGCTTTCTTT,CASSFDRTANTEAFF
TRBV11-2,NA,NA,TRBJ2-7,TGTGCCAGCAGAAAAAGGGGGGTCTCCTACGAGCAGTACTTC,CASRKRGVSYEQYF
TRBV11-2,NA,NA,TRBJ2-7,TGTGCCAGCAGCCTAAAGGCAGGGAGCTCCTACGAGCAGTACTTC,CASSLKAGSSYEQYF
TRBV19,NA,NA,TRBJ2-5,TGTGCCAGTACTCCTAGGGGAAGAGGAGAGACCCAGTACTTC,CASTPRGRGETQYF
TRBV5-4,NA,NA,TRBJ2-1,TGTGCCAGCAGCTTCGGTAGCGGCTACAATGAGCAGTTCTTC,CASSFGSGYNEQFF
TRBV2,NA,NA,TRBJ2-1,TGTGCCAGCAGTGGGGGTGGGGTGGCGAATTACAATGAGCAGTTCTTC,CASSGGGVANYNEQFF
TRBV6-1,NA,few,TRBJ2-7,TGTGCCAGCAGTTGGTCCAACGAGCAGTACTTC,CASSWSNEQYF